Listed here are 26 T cell receptor beta chains from one sample, sequenced in a study of control samples from healthy donors and cancer patients. Assay: immunoSEQ multiplex PCR; the TCRdb copy retains only in-frame clones and omits some. The sample includes around 130,000 clones, 88% of them seen just once. Sample: blood. These receptor sequences come from a man aged 45-65 years in good health.

This chain links TRBV30 with TRBJ1-3; 7 bases agree with TRBD1. J was trimmed by 0 bases and V by 4 bases; bases with no gene match: 3. The CDR3 runs 14 residues. CDR1 is GTSNPN and CDR2 is SVGIG in the germline V gene (reference sequence). The CDR3 is CAWNRGGSGNTIYF. In DNA form, the CDR3 reads TGTGCCTGGAACAGGGGAGGCTCTGGAAACACCATATATTTT.

As concerns this clone: This is likely a read error, given that the CDR3 carries no conserved phenylalanine or tryptophan at its end. Because the CDR3's place on the DNA is in doubt, the DNA is left out and the CDR3 is given as listed by TCRdb. The chain links TRBV9 to TRBJ2-3; the table calls TRBD2, which could not be checked here. Germline CDR1 and CDR2: SGDLS and YYNGEE. The CDR3 totals 21 residues, both ends included. CDR3 sequence: CASTLKGENGLADSGGQLNEY.

The chain recombines TRBV4-1 with TRBJ2-5; D is undetermined. V dropped 1 base and J dropped 3 bases, with 9 bases sitting between them. From germline, CDR1 is MGHRA and CDR2 YSYEKL. CDR3 length equals 14 residues. The DNA of the CDR3 is TGCGCCAGCAGCCAAGCTTCTAGAGAAGAGACCCAGTACTTC. The encoded protein is CASSQASREETQYF.

This chain links TRBV6-6 with TRBJ1-5; unclear D gene. The CDR3 loop spans 13 amino acids. Germline loops: CDR1 MNHNY, CDR2 SVGAGI (reference sequence). V was clipped by 0 bases and J by 10 bases, with 10 bases between them. The CDR3 DNA reads as TGTGCCAGCAGTTACTCGCCCCGGGGACCCCAGCATTTT. Translation gives CASSYSPRGPQHF.

This clone appeared a single time. The chain links TRBV30 to TRBJ1-6; D perhaps matches TRBD1 (5 bases). The CDR3 totals 14 residues. The germline gives CDR1 GTSNPN, CDR2 SVGIG (reference sequence). Trimming shortened V by 4 bases and J by 7 bases, and 14 bases separated the two germline ends. The CDR3 DNA reads as TGTGCCTGGAATTATGGGGCTGCGAATTCACCCCTCCACTTT. Translated: CAWNYGAANSPLHF.

This chain links TRBV7-3 with TRBJ2-5; 10 bases align to TRBD2. Germline CDR1 reads SGHTA; CDR2 reads FQGTGA. The trim removed 7 bases at V and 5 bases at J, leaving 7 bases unmatched. CDR3 length: 14 residues. The CDR3 DNA follows: TGTGCCAGCAATCCTGGACTAGCGGTGGAGACCCAGTACTTC. This gives the protein CASNPGLAVETQYF.

The genes are TRBV28 and TRBJ2-4; D is unresolved. The CDR3 totals 13 residues. In germline, CDR1 is MDHEN, CDR2 SYDVKM. With 2 bases removed from V and 11 bases from J, the gap between germline ends came to 13 bases. CDR3 amino acids: CASSLGAEKVQYF. The CDR3, as DNA: TGTGCCAGCAGTTTAGGAGCCGAAAAGGTTCAGTACTTC.

This chain joins TRBV5-1 and TRBJ2-5, with D possibly matching TRBD2 (6 bases). V was clipped by 0 bases and J by 5 bases, with 14 bases between them. The germline V gene encodes CDR1 SGHRS and CDR2 YFSETQ. The CDR3 consists of 15 residues. This CDR3 reads CASSLGGELGETQYF. Here the CDR3 DNA reads TGCGCCAGCAGCTTGGGCGGGGAACTGGGGGAGACCCAGTACTTC.

The chain recombines TRBV7-6 with TRBJ1-1; TRBD1 matches at 8 bases. This CDR3 spans 15 amino acids. The germline CDR1 and CDR2 sequences are SGHVS and FNYEAQ. J was trimmed by 1 base and V by 3 bases; bases with no gene match: 4. As DNA, the CDR3 is TGTGCCAGCAGCTTGGGAGGACAGGGGAACACTGAAGCTTTCTTT. Protein product: CASSLGGQGNTEAFF.

V is TRBV15 and J is TRBJ1-1; no reliable D call. Germline-derived CDR1 and CDR2 are LNHNV and YYDKDF (reference sequence). V lost 5 bases to trimming and J lost 5 bases, with 21 bases between them. The CDR3 runs 16 residues. The CDR3 DNA sequence: TGTGCCACCAGCTCCTGGGTGGTCGTGGAGGGTACTGAAGCTTTCTTT. It is translated as CATSSWVVVEGTEAFF.

The gene calls are TRBV11-3 and TRBJ1-1; no definite D call. The CDR3 runs 15 residues. V dropped 6 bases and J dropped 11 bases, with 25 bases sitting between them. Germline V CDR1 and CDR2: SGHNT, YENEEA. DNA of the CDR3: TGTGCCAGCAGTTTAACCTCGACCGGGCCCCCTTATGCTTTCTTT. Translation: CASSLTSTGPPYAFF.

The gene calls are TRBV28 and TRBJ2-4; D possibly corresponds to TRBD2 (6 bases). V was clipped by 4 bases and J by 9 bases, with 19 bases between them. This CDR3 contains 15 residues. Germline CDR1 reads MDHEN; CDR2 reads SYDVKM. In nucleotides, the CDR3 is TGTGCCAGCAGTTCCGCCGGACAAGGACTAAGCATTCAGTACTTC. Encoded protein: CASSSAGQGLSIQYF.

V usage is TRBV27 and J usage is TRBJ2-1; D gene unclear. The V end was cut by 2 bases, the J end by 0 bases, with 8 bases between. Germline V gene lookup returns CDR1 MNHEY and CDR2 SMNVEV (reference sequence). The CDR3 runs 15 residues. The CDR3 coding sequence is TGTGCCAGCAGTTTAACGTGGAGCTCCTACAATGAGCAGTTCTTC. It encodes CASSLTWSSYNEQFF.

The rearrangement joins TRBV6-2 or TRBV6-3 to TRBJ1-6; 7 nucleotides agree with TRBD1. CDR1 and CDR2 from the germline V gene are MNHEY and SVGEGT. V dropped 4 bases and J dropped 17; count of bases not matched to a gene: 8. CDR3 length: 12 amino acids. In DNA form, the CDR3 reads TGTGCCAGCAGTTTTGGGCCCAGGGGGATCCACTTT. Protein: CASSFGPRGIHF.

This chain links TRBV28 with TRBJ1-2, with 7 bases fitting TRBD1. V shed 5 bases, J shed 4 bases, and the junction held 13 bases outside the gene matches. The germline gives CDR1 MDHEN, CDR2 SYDVKM. The CDR3 totals 16 residues. CDR3 loop: CASSRTPGGWPYGYTF. The CDR3, as DNA: TGTGCCAGCAGTCGAACCCCAGGGGGATGGCCCTATGGCTACACCTTC.

The rearrangement uses TRBV6-5 and TRBJ1-2; D is perhaps TRBD1 (6 bases). CDR1 and CDR2 (germline): MNHEY, SVGAGI. V was clipped by 8 bases and J by 0 bases, with 7 bases between them. The CDR3 is 12 residues long. The CDR3 protein is CASGQTNYGYTF. For the CDR3, the DNA is TGTGCCAGCGGACAGACTAACTATGGCTACACCTTC.

The rearrangement uses TRBV10-2 and TRBJ1-5; TRBD1 matches 9 bases. Losses at the gene ends were 7 bases for V and 3 bases for J; bases not matched to a gene: 4. This CDR3 region has 14 residues. Germline CDR1 is WSHSY and CDR2 is SAAADI. CDR3 nucleotide sequence: TGCGCCAGCAATACAGGGGGCTACAATCAGCCCCAGCATTTT. Amino acids: CASNTGGYNQPQHF.

The V call is TRBV7-2, the J call TRBJ1-3; D is ambiguous. Trimming cost V 1 base and J 3 bases, with 7 bases left between them. Germline assignment: CDR1 SGHTA and CDR2 FQGNSA. CDR3 length: 14 amino acids. CDR3 sequence (DNA): TGTGCCAGCAGCTTAGTAGGGCGTGGAAACACCATATATTTT. Protein: CASSLVGRGNTIYF.

This sequence joins TRBV28 and TRBJ2-7, with 7 bases identical to TRBD1. Trimming cost V 6 bases and J 1 base; bases outside gene matches: 9. Per the germline V gene, CDR1 is MDHEN and CDR2 is SYDVKM. The CDR3 contains 15 residues. The CDR3 loop is CASSPIGTASYEQYF. The CDR3 coding sequence is TGTGCCAGCAGCCCCATCGGGACAGCATCCTACGAGCAGTACTTC.

J is TRBJ2-5 and V is TRBV3-1 (or the pseudogene TRBV3-2); a possible D gene is TRBD2 (7 bases). Germline CDR1 is LGHDT and CDR2 is YNNKEL (reference sequence). V shed 4 bases and J shed 5 bases, with 17 bases lying between them. There are 15 residues in the CDR3. CDR3 nucleotide sequence: TGTGCCAGCAGCCCGATACGGGGGGCGCGGGAGACCCAGTACTTC. Translated: CASSPIRGARETQYF.

The chain joins TRBV24-1 to TRBJ1-2, with TRBD1 matching over 9 bases. CDR1 and CDR2 (germline): KGHDR, SFDVKD. V trimming: 4 bases; J trimming: 8 bases; junction bases outside the gene matches: 4. The CDR3 has 13 amino acids. The CDR3 spells CATSEGQGTGYTF. As DNA, the CDR3 is TGTGCCACCAGTGAGGGACAGGGTACCGGCTACACCTTC.

This clone was seen only a few times. The chain has TRBV15 and TRBJ2-5, with D hard to call. The germline V gene encodes CDR1 LNHNV and CDR2 YYDKDF (reference sequence). V was trimmed by 1 base and J by 1 base, leaving 13 bases between them. The CDR3 has 16 amino acids. In DNA form, the CDR3 reads TGTGCCACCAGCAGAGGAGACCCTAACCTCCAAGAGACCCAGTACTTC. This encodes CATSRGDPNLQETQYF.

The chain couples TRBV5-1 to TRBJ1-1; 11 bases align to TRBD1. The trim removed 2 bases at V and 0 bases at J, leaving 6 bases unmatched. The CDR3 is made up of 17 amino acids. In germline, CDR1 is SGHRS, CDR2 YFSETQ. The CDR3 DNA sequence: TGCGCCAGCAGCTTACGAGGACAGGGGGCTATGAACACTGAAGCTTTCTTT. Protein product: CASSLRGQGAMNTEAFF.

The rearrangement joins TRBV7-7 to TRBJ2-1, with TRBD1 matching 8 bases. Germline V gene lookup returns CDR1 SSHAT and CDR2 FNYEAQ (reference sequence). The CDR3 is made up of 16 amino acids. After removal of 2 bases from V and 5 bases from J, the junction contained 8 bases not matched to a gene. CDR3 sequence: CASSLSGQGSNNEQFF. As DNA, the CDR3 is TGTGCCAGCAGCTTATCAGGACAGGGTAGTAACAATGAGCAGTTCTTC.

This chain uses TRBV12-3 or TRBV12-4 with TRBJ1-2; D possibly corresponds to TRBD1 (5 bases). Deletions cut 4 bases from V and 2 bases from J, with 8 bases between. This CDR3 region has 13 residues. CDR3 DNA sequence: TGTGCCAGCAGTTCAGGGAACAACTATGGCTACACCTTC. This gives the protein CASSSGNNYGYTF.

This clone was seen once. This chain links TRBV2 with TRBJ2-1; weak D call: TRBD2 (5 bases). Germline V CDR1 and CDR2: SNHLY, FYNNEI. This CDR3 is built from 11 residues. Trimming pared 4 bases from V and 9 bases from J, leaving 7 bases between. CDR3 sequence: CASSGAAEQFF. The CDR3 region has the DNA TGTGCCAGCAGTGGAGCGGCTGAGCAGTTCTTC.